One T cell receptor beta chain is described in this entry. Its matching antigen is unknown. Clones were read by immunoSEQ multiplex PCR, and TCRdb kept only the in-frame ones, dropping some. Of some 210,000 clones listed, around four fifths are singletons. The donors were members of the roughly 120-subject validation cohort (separate from the 666-subject first cohort). This sample is drawn from a study of cytomegalovirus exposure and HLA in healthy donors. Study observations and caveats: Most observed TCR sequences were rare, whereas some public TCRs were detected in many donors.

The sequence derives from a young woman in good health and CMV-seronegative. Source material: PBMCs.

CDR3 sequence (DNA): TGTGCCAGCAGTTACACCAAGAACACTGAAGCTTTCTTT. Its protein product is CASSYTKNTEAFF. This sequence joins TRBV6-5 and TRBJ1-1; no clear D. The CDR3 covers 13 residues. CDR1 and CDR2 (germline): MNHEY, SVGAGI. The V end lost 2 bases, the J end lost 1 base, and 5 bases lay between the germline ends.